This T cell receptor (beta chain) is from a study of blood T cell repertoires in COVID-19. On the study more broadly: The cDNA or gDNA used as material had been derived from T cells, B-cell-depleted T cells, or PBMCs.

In the original analysis: How many nucleated cells were present was estimated from reference gene primer amplification. This table comes from immunoSEQ multiplex PCR, and its TCRdb copy is limited to in-frame clones, with some not included. V and J calls and clone size are those listed in that table; D and trimming were worked out from the DNA. The table shows hundreds of thousands of clones, with roughly 89% occurring only once. V lost 5 bases and J lost 3, with 14 bases in between. The CDR3 has 15 amino acids. Germline V gives CDR1 LNHDA, CDR2 SQIVND (reference sequence). The V call is TRBV19, the J call TRBJ1-5; D gene unclear. Sequencing input: peripheral blood. The source of this sequence is a man in his 60s who had recovered from COVID-19. The CDR3, as DNA: TGTGCCAGTAGTTTTGGAGCGGGGAACAATCAGCCCCAGCATTTT. It translates to CASSFGAGNNQPQHF.